This T cell receptor beta chain is drawn from a study of blood T cell repertoires in COVID-19. With 6 bases removed from V and 0 bases from J, the gap between germline ends came to 9 bases. The CDR3 runs 13 residues. The V gene's germline CDR1 is SQVTM and CDR2 ANQGSEA. Assay: immunoSEQ multiplex PCR; the TCRdb copy retains only in-frame clones and omits some. The sample lists under 200,000 clones; approximately 82% were seen once. Sequenced input: PBMCs or T cells enriched from blood (not recorded which). The receptor was derived from a man between 60 and 70 years old who had recovered from COVID-19. The chain is built from TRBV29-1 and TRBJ1-3, with D unclear. The CDR3 region is CSVRLGSGNTIYF. CDR3 nucleotides: TGCAGCGTGCGGTTGGGCTCTGGAAACACCATATATTTT.